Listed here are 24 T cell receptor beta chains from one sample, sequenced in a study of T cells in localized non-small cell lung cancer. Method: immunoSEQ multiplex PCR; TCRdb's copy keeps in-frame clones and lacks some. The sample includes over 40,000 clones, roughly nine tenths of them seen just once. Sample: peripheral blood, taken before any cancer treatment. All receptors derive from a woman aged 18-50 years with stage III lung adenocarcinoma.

CDR3 sequence (DNA): TGTGCCAGCAGTTTTGTAGAGGACACTGAAGCTTTCTTT. This gives the protein CASSFVEDTEAFF. This chain joins TRBV27 and TRBJ1-1; D gene ambiguous. V lost 3 bases, J lost 3 bases, and 8 bases lay in between. The CDR3 is 13 amino acids. Germline values: CDR1 MNHEY, CDR2 SMNVEV (reference sequence).

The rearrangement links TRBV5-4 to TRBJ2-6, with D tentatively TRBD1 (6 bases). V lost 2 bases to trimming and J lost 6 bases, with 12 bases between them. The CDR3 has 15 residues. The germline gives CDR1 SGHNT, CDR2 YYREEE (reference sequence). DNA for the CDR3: TGTGCCAGCAGCTTCCAGGGGATCGCGGCCAACGTCCTGACTTTC. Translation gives CASSFQGIAANVLTF. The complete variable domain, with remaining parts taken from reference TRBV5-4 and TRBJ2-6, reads ETGVTQSPTHLIKTRGQQVTLRCSSQSGHNTVSWYQQALGQGPQFIFQYYREEENGRGNFPPRFSGLQFPNYSSELNVNALELDDSALYLCASSFQGIAANVLTFGAGSRLTVL.

The CDR3 is CAINRTAINSGNTIYF. CDR3 sequence (DNA): TGTGCCATCAATCGGACAGCCATTAACTCTGGAAACACCATATATTTT. The V call is TRBV10-3, the J call TRBJ1-3; D is perhaps TRBD1 (6 bases). The CDR3 consists of 16 residues. The V gene lost 7 bases and the J gene lost 0 bases, with 16 bases spanning the gap. Germline CDR1 ENHRY, CDR2 SYGVKD.

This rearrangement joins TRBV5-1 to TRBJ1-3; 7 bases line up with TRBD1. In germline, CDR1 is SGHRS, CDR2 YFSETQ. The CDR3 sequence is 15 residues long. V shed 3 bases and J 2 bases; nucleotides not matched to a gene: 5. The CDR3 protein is CASSSGTVPGNTIYF. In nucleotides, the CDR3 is TGCGCCAGCAGCTCCGGGACAGTTCCTGGAAACACCATATATTTT.

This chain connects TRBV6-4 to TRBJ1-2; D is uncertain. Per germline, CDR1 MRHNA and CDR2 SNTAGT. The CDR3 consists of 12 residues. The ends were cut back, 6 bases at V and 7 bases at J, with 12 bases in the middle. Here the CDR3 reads CASRGSFGGYTF. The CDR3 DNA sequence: TGTGCCAGCAGGGGGAGCTTCGGTGGCTACACCTTC.

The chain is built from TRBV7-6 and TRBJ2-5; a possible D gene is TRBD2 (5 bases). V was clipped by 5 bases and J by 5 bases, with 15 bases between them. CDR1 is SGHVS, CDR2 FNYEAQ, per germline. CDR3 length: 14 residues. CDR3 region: CASSMRTYKETQYF. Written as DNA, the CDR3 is TGTGCCAGCAGCATGCGGACTTACAAGGAGACCCAGTACTTC. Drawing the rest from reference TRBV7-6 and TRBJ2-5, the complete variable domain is GAGVSQSPRYKVTKRGQDVALRCDPISGHVSLYWYRQALGQGPEFLTYFNYEAQQDKSGLPNDRFSAERPEGSISTLTIQRTEQRDSAMYRCASSMRTYKETQYFGPGTRLLVL.

The CDR3 sequence is CASSLSGLEYF. CDR3 coding DNA: TGTGCCAGCAGCCTGTCGGGACTAGAGTACTTC. The chain has TRBV5-4 and TRBJ2-7; 8 nucleotides agree with TRBD2. This CDR3 comprises 11 residues. The germline CDR1 and CDR2 sequences are SGHNT and YYREEE (reference sequence). V shed 4 bases, J shed 11 bases, and the junction held 5 bases outside the gene matches.

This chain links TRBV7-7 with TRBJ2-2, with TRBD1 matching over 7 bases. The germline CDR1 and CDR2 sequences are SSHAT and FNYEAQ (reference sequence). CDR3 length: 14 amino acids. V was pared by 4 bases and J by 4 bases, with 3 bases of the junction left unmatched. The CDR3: CASSSGQLTGELFF. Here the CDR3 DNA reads TGTGCCAGCAGCTCGGGACAGCTCACCGGGGAGCTGTTTTTT.

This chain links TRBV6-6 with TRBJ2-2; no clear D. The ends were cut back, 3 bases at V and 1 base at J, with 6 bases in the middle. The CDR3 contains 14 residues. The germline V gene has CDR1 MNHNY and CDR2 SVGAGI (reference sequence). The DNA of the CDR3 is TGTGCCAGCAGTTATGGAAAGAACACCGGGGAGCTGTTTTTT. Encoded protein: CASSYGKNTGELFF.

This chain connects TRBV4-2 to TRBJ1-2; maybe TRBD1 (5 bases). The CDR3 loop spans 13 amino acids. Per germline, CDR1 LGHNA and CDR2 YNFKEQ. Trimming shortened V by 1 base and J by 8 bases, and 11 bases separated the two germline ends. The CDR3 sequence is CASSQVQGDGYTF. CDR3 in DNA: TGTGCCAGCAGCCAAGTTCAGGGAGACGGCTACACCTTC.

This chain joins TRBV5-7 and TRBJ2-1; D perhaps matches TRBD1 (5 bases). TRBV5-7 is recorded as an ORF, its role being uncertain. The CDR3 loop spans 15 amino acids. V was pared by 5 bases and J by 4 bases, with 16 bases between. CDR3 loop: CASRSLLDIYNEQFF. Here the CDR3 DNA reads TGTGCCAGCAGGTCCCTCTTGGACATTTACAATGAGCAGTTCTTC.

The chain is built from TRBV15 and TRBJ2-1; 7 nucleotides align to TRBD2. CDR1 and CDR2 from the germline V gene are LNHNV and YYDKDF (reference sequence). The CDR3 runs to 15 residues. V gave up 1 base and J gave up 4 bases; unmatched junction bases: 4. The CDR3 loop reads CATSRVAGVYNEQFF. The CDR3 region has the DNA TGTGCCACCAGCAGAGTCGCGGGGGTTTACAATGAGCAGTTCTTC.

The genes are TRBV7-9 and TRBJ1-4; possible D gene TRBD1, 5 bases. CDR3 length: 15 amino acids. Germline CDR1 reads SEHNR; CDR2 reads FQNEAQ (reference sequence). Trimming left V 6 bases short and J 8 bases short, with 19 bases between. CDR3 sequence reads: CASRPPLRVGEKLFF. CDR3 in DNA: TGTGCCAGCAGGCCACCTCTCAGGGTGGGAGAAAAACTGTTTTTT.

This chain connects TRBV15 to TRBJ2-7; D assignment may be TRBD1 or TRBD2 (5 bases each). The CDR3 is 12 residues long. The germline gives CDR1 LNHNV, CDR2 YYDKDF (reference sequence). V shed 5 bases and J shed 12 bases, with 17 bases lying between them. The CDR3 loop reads CATSGIRDRPYF. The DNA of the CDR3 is TGTGCCACCAGCGGAATACGGGACCGTCCGTACTTC. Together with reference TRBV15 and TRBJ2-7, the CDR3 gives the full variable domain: DAMVIQNPRYQVTQFGKPVTLSCSQTLNHNVMYWYQQKSSQAPKLLFHYYDKDFNNEADTPDNFQSRRPNTSFCFLDIRSPGLGDTAMYLCATSGIRDRPYFGPGTRLTVT.

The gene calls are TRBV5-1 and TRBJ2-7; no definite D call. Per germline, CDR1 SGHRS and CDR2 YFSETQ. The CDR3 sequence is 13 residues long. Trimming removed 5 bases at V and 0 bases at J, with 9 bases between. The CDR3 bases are TGCGCCAGCAGAGTGGGGATCTCCTACGAGCAGTACTTC. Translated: CASRVGISYEQYF.

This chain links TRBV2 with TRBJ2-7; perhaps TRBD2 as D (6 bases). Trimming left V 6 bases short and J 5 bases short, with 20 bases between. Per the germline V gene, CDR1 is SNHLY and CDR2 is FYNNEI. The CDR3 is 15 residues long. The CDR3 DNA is TGTGCCAGCAGGGCCCTAGCGACTGGAATCCACGAGCAGTACTTC. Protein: CASRALATGIHEQYF.

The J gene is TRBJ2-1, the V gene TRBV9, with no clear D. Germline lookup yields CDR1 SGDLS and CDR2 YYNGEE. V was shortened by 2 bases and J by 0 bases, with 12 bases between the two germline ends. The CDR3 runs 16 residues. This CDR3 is CASSVPQATSYNEQFF. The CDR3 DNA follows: TGTGCCAGCAGCGTGCCGCAGGCTACCTCCTACAATGAGCAGTTCTTC.

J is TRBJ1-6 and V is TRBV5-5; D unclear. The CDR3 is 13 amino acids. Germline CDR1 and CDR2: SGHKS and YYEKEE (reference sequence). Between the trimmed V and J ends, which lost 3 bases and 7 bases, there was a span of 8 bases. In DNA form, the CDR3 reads TGTGCCAGCAGCTCTACCACGAATTCACCCCTCCACTTT. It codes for CASSSTTNSPLHF.

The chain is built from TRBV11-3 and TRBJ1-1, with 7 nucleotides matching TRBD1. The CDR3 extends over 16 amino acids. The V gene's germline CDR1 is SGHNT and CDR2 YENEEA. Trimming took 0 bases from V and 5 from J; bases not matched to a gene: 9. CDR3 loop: CASSLDQGTAGTEAFF. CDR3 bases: TGTGCCAGCAGCTTAGATCAGGGGACAGCCGGTACTGAAGCTTTCTTT. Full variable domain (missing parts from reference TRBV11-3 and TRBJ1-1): EAGVVQSPRYKIIEKKQPVAFWCNPISGHNTLYWYLQNLGQGPELLIRYENEEAVDDSQLPKDRFSAERLKGVDSTLKIQPAELGDSAVYLCASSLDQGTAGTEAFFGQGTRLTVV.

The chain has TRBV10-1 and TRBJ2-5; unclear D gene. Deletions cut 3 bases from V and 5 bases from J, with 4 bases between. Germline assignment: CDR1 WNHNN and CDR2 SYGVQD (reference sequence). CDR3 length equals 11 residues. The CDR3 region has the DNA TGCGCCAGCAGTGACCGGGAGACCCAGTACTTC. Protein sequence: CASSDRETQYF.

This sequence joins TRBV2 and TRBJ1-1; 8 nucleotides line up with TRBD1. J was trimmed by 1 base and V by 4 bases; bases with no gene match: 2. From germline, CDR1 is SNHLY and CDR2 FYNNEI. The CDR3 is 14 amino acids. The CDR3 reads CASSGQGRNTEAFF. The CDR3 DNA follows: TGTGCCAGCAGTGGACAGGGGAGGAACACTGAAGCTTTCTTT.

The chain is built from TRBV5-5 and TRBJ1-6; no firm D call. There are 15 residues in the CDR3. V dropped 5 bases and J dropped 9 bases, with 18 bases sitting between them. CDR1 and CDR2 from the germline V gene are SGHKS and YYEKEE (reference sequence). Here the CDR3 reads CASSRSRAGGSPLHF. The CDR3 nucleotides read TGTGCCAGCAGTCGAAGCCGGGCAGGAGGTTCACCCCTCCACTTT.

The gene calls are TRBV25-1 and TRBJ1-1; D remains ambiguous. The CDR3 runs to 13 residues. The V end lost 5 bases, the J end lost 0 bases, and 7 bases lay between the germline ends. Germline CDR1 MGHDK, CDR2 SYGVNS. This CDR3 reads CASSNSMNTEAFF. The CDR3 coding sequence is TGTGCCAGCAGTAACAGCATGAACACTGAAGCTTTCTTT.

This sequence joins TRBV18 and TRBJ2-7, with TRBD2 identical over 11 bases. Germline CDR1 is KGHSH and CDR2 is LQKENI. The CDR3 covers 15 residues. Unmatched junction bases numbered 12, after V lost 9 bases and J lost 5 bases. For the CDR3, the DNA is TGTGCCAGTTCCGACTCCGGGACTAGCGGCCACGAGCAGTACTTC. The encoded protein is CASSDSGTSGHEQYF.